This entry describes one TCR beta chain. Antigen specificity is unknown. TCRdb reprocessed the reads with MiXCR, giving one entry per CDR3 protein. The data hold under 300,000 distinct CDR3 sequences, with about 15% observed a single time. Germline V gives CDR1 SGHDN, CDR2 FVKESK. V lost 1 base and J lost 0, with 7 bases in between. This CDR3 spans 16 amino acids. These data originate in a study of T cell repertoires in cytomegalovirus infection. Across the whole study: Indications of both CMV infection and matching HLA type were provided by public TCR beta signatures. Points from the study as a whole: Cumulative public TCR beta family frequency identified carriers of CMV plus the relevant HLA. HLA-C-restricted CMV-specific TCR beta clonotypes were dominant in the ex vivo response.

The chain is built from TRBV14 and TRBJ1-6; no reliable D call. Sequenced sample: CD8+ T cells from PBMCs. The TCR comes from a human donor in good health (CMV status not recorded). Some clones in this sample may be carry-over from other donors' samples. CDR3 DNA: TGTGCCAGCAGCCAAGCACAAAGCTCCTATAATTCACCCCTCCACTTT. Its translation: CASSQAQSSYNSPLHF.